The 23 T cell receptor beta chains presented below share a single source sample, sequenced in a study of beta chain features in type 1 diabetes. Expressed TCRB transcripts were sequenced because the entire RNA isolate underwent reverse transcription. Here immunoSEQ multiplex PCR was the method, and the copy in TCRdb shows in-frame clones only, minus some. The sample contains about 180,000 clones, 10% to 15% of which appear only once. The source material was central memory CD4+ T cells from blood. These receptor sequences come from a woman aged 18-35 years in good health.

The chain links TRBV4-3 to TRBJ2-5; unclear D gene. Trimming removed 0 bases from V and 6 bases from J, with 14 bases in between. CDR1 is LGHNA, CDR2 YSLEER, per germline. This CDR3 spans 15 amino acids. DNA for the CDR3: TGCGCCAGCAGCCAAGAAGTTCCCCCGAGGAAGACCCAGTACTTC. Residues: CASSQEVPPRKTQYF.

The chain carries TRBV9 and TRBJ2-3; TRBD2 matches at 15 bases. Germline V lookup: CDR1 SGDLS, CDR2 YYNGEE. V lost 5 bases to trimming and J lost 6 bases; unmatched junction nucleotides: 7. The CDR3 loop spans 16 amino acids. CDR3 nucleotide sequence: TGTGCCAGCAGTGGACTAGCGGGAGGGTCGAGGGATACGCAGTATTTT. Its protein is CASSGLAGGSRDTQYF. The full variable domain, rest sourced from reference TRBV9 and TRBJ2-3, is DSGVTQTPKHLITATGQRVTLRCSPRSGDLSVYWYQQSLDQGLQFLIQYYNGEERAKGNILERFSAQQFPDLHSELNLSSLELGDSALYFCASSGLAGGSRDTQYFGPGTRLTVL.

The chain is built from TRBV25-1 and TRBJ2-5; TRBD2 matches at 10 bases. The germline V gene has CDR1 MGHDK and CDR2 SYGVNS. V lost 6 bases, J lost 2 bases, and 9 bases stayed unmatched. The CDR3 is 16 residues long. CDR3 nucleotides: TGTGCCAGCAGATCTTATGTGGGACTAGCGCAAGAGACCCAGTACTTC. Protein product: CASRSYVGLAQETQYF.

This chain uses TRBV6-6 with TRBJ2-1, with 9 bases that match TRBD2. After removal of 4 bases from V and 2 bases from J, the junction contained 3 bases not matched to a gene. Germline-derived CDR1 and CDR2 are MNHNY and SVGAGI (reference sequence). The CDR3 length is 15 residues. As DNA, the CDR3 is TGTGCCAGCAGTTGGCTAGCGGGGCCCTACAATGAGCAGTTCTTC. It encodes CASSWLAGPYNEQFF.

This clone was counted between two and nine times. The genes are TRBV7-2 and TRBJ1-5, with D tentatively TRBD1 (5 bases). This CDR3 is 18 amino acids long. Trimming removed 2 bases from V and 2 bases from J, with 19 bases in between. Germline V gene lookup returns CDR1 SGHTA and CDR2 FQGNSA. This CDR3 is CASSLRITGRTGNQPQHF. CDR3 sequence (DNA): TGTGCCAGCAGCTTACGGATCACAGGACGGACGGGCAATCAGCCCCAGCATTTT.

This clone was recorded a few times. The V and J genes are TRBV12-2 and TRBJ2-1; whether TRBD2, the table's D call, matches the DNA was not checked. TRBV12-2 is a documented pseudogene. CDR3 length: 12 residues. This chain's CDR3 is CASRFYHREQFF. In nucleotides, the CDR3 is TGTGCAAGTCGCTTCTACCACCGTGAGCAGTTCTTC.

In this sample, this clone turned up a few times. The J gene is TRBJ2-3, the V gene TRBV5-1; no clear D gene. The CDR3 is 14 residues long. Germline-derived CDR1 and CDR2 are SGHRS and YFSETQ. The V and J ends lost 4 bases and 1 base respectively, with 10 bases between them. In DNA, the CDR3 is TGCGCCAGCAGCCTAATACCCGGCACAGATACGCAGTATTTT. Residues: CASSLIPGTDTQYF.

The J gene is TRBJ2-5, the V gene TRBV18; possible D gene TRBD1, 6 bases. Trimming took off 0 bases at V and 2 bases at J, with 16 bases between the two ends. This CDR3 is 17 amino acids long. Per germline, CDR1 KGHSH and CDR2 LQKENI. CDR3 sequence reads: CASSPPLGQRQQETQYF. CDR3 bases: TGTGCCAGCTCACCACCGTTGGGACAACGGCAGCAAGAGACCCAGTACTTC.

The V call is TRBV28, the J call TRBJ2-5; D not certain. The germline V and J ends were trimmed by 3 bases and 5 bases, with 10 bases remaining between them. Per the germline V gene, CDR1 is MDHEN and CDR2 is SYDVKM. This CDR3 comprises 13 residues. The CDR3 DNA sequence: TGTGCCAGCAGTTTCAGGTCGTGGGAGACCCAGTACTTC. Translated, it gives CASSFRSWETQYF.

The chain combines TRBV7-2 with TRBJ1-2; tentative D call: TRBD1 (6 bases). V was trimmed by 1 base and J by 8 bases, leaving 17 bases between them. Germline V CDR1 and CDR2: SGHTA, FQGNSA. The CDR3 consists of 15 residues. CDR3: CASSLVGRGQGGYTF. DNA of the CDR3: TGTGCCAGCAGCTTAGTAGGCCGGGGCCAGGGGGGCTACACCTTC. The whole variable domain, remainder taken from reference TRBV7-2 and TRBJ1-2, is GAGVSQSPSNKVTEKGKDVELRCDPISGHTALYWYRQSLGQGLEFLIYFQGNSAPDKSGLPSDRFSAERTGGSVSTLTIQRTQQEDSAVYLCASSLVGRGQGGYTFGSGTRLTVV.

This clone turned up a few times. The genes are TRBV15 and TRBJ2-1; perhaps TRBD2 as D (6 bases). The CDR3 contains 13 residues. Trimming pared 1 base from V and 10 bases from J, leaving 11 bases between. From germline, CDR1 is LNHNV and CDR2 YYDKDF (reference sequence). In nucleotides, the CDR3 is TGTGCCACCAGCAGAGGGGAGGATAGGGAGCAGTTCTTC. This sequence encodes CATSRGEDREQFF. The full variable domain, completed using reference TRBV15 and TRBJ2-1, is DAMVIQNPRYQVTQFGKPVTLSCSQTLNHNVMYWYQQKSSQAPKLLFHYYDKDFNNEADTPDNFQSRRPNTSFCFLDIRSPGLGDTAMYLCATSRGEDREQFFGPGTRLTVL.

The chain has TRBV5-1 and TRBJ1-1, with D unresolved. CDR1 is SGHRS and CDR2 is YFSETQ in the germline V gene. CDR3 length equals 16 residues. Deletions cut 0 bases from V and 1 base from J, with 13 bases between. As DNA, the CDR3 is TGCGCCAGCAGCTTGGGAGGGCGGGCCACGAACACTGAAGCTTTCTTT. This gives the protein CASSLGGRATNTEAFF.

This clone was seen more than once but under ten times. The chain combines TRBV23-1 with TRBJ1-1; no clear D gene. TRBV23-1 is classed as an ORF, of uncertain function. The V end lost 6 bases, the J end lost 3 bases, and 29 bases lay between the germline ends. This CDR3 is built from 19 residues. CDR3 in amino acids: CASRSQLKWREGAYTEAFF. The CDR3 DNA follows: TGCGCCAGCAGATCACAACTCAAGTGGAGGGAGGGAGCCTACACTGAAGCTTTCTTT.

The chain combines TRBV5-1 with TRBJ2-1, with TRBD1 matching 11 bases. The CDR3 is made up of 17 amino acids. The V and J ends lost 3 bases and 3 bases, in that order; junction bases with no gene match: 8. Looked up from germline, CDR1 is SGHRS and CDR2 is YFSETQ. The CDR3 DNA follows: TGCGCCAGCAGCTACTCCGGGACAGGGGGAGTCTACAATGAGCAGTTCTTC. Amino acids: CASSYSGTGGVYNEQFF.

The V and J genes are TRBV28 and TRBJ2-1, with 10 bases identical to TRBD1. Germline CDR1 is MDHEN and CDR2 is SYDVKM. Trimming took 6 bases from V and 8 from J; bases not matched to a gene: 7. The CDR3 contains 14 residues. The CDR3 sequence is CASSLTGGWDEQFF. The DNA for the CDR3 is TGTGCCAGCAGCCTGACAGGGGGCTGGGATGAGCAGTTCTTC. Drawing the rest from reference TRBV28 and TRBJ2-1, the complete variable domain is DVKVTQSSRYLVKRTGEKVFLECVQDMDHENMFWYRQDPGLGLRLIYFSYDVKMKEKGDIPEGYSVSREKKERFSLILESASTNQTSMYLCASSLTGGWDEQFFGPGTRLTVL.

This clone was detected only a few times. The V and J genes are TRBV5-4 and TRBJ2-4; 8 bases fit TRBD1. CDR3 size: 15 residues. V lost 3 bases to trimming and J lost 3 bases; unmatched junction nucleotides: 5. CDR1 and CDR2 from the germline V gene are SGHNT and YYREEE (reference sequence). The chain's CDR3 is CASSSDRGDKNIQYF. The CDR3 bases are TGTGCCAGCAGCTCCGACAGGGGAGACAAAAACATTCAGTACTTC.

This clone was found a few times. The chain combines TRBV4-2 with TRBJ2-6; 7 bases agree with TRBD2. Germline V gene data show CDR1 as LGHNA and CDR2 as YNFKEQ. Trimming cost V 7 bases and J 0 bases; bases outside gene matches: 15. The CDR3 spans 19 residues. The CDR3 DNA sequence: TGTGCCAGCACCCGAACGTCGGGGGGAGGCTTCTCTGGGGCCAACGTCCTGACTTTC. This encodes CASTRTSGGGFSGANVLTF.

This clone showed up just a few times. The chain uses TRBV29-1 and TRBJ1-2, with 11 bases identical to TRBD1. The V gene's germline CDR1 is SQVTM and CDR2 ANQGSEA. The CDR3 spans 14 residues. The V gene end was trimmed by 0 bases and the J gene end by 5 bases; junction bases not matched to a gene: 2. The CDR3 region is CSVEDGTGGYGYTF. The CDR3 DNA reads TGCAGCGTTGAAGATGGGACAGGGGGTTATGGCTACACCTTC.

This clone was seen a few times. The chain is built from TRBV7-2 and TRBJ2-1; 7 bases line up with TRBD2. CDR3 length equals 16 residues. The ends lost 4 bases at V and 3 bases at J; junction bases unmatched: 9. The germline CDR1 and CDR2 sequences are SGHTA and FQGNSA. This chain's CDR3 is CASSSAGTTFYNEQFF. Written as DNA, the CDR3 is TGTGCCAGCAGCTCGGCCGGGACTACTTTCTACAATGAGCAGTTCTTC.

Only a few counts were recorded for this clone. For the CDR3, the DNA is TGTGCCAGCAGTTTTGGGACTGGGCCCGGGCAGTTCTTC. Amino acid sequence: CASSFGTGPGQFF. The chain carries TRBV2 and TRBJ2-1, with a tentative D call TRBD2 (6 bases). CDR3 length equals 13 residues. The V and J ends lost 5 bases and 12 bases respectively, with 17 bases between them. CDR1 and CDR2 (germline): SNHLY, FYNNEI. Complete variable domain (other parts from reference TRBV2 and TRBJ2-1): EPEVTQTPSHQVTQMGQEVILRCVPISNHLYFYWYRQILGQKVEFLVSFYNNEISEKSEIFDDQFSVERPDGSNFTLKIRSTKLEDSAMYFCASSFGTGPGQFFGPGTRLTVL.

The CDR3 here is CSGLLAGVREQYF. Written as DNA, the CDR3 is TGCAGCGGATTACTAGCGGGAGTTCGCGAGCAGTACTTC. The chain joins TRBV29-1 to TRBJ2-7, with 11 bases that match TRBD2. The CDR3 has 13 amino acids. The trim removed 7 bases at V and 6 bases at J, leaving 8 bases unmatched. The germline gives CDR1 SQVTM, CDR2 ANQGSEA.

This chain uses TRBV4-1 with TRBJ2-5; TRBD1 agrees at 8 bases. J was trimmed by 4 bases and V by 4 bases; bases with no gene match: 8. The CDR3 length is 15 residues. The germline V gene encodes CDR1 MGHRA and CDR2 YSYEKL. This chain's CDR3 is CASSRPGQALETQYF. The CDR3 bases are TGCGCCAGCAGCCGACCGGGACAGGCTTTAGAGACCCAGTACTTC.

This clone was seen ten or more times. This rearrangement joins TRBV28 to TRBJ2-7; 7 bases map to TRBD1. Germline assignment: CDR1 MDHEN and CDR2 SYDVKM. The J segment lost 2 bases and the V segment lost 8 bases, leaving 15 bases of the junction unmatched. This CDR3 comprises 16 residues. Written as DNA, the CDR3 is TGTGCCAGCGAGGATAGGTTCGGGACAGAGACCTACGAGCAGTACTTC. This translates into CASEDRFGTETYEQYF.